Given below is one T cell receptor beta chain in context. This table comes from immunoSEQ multiplex PCR, and its TCRdb copy is limited to in-frame clones, with some not included. The sample has more than 2 million clones, over 85% seen once. The data stem from a study of shared clonotypes between healthy human individuals. V was shortened by 5 bases and J by 4 bases, with 15 bases between the two germline ends. CDR3 length: 15 residues. Germline V lookup: CDR1 LNHNV, CDR2 YYDKDF (reference sequence). Naive CD8 populations comprised CD45RO-negative cells positively selected for CCR7, excluding terminally differentiated effector memory CD45RA+ cells.

J is TRBJ2-1 and V is TRBV15; D is uncertain. This sequence was found in a young man in good health. The sequencing input was naive CD8+ T cells sorted from blood. CDR3 nucleotides: TGTGCCACCAGCGGACCCCAGAGTGGGTACAATGAGCAGTTCTTC. Protein: CATSGPQSGYNEQFF.